The clone carrying this T cell receptor (beta chain) occurred a few times. Trimming removed 10 bases from V and 2 bases from J, with 17 bases in between. The CDR3 has 14 residues. CDR1 and CDR2 from the germline V gene are MDHEN and SYDVKM. This entry is derived from a study of cytomegalovirus exposure and HLA in healthy donors. The PCR contained 60 Vbeta and 13 Jbeta primers. Profiled with immunoSEQ multiplex PCR; TCRdb holds only in-frame clones, not every one. Among around 170,000 clones listed, about 72% were seen once. This sequence joins TRBV28 and TRBJ1-2; no reliable D call. The sequencing input was PBMCs. This sequence was found in a male donor in good health and CMV-seronegative. The CDR3 DNA reads as TGTGCCATCCTCCCCCCAGGTCAGAACTATGGCTACACCTTC. This encodes CAILPPGQNYGYTF.